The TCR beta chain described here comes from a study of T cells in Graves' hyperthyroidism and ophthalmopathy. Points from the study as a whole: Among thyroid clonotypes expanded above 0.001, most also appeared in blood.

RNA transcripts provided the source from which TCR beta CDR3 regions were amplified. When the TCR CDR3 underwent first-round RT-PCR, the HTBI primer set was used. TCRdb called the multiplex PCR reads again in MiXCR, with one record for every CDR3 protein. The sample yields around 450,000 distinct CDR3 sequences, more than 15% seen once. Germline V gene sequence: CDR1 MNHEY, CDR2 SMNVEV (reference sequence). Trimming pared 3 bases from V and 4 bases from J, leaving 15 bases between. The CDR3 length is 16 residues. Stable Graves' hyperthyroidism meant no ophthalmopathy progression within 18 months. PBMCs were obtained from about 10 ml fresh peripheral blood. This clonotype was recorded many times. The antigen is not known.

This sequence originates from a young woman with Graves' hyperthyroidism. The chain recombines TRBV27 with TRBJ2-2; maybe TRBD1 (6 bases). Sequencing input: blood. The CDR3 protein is CASSFGQGRITGELFF. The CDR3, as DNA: TGTGCCAGCAGTTTCGGGCAGGGGCGAATCACCGGGGAGCTGTTTTTT.